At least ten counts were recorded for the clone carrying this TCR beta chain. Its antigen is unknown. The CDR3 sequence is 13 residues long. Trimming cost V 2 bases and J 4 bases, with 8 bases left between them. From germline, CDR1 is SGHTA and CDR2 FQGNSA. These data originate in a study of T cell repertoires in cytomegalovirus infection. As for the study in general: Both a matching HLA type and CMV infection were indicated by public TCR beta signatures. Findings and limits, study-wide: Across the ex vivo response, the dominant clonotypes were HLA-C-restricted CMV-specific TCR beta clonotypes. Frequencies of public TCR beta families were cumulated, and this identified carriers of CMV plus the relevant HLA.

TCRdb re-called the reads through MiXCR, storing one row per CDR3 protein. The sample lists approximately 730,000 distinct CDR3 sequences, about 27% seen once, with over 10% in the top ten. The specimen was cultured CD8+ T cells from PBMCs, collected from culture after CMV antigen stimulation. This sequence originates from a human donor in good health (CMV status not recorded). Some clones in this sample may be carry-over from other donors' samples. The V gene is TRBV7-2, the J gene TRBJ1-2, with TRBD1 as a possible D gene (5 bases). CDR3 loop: CASSLQGPYGYTF. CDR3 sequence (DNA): TGTGCCAGCAGCTTACAGGGTCCCTATGGCTACACCTTC.